This T cell receptor beta chain derives from a study of PD-L1 blockade in urothelial cancer. Study-wide context: Blood underwent analysis 3 weeks (second dose) and 6 weeks after treatment began.

The protocol was immunoSEQ multiplex PCR, while the TCRdb copy is restricted to in-frame clones and leaves out a portion. The sample yields about 43,000 clones, around 89% seen once. The CDR3 contains 11 residues. Germline loops: CDR1 DFQATT, CDR2 SNEGSKA (reference sequence). V was trimmed by 3 bases and J by 5 bases, leaving 7 bases between them. Specimen: PBMCs, collected around atezolizumab (anti-PD-L1) treatment. The TCR originated in a woman aged 60-70 years with urothelial cancer. The rearrangement uses TRBV20-1 and TRBJ1-1; no clear D. In DNA, the CDR3 is TGCAGTGCTAGGAGGAATACTGAAGCTTTCTTT. This codes for CSARRNTEAFF.